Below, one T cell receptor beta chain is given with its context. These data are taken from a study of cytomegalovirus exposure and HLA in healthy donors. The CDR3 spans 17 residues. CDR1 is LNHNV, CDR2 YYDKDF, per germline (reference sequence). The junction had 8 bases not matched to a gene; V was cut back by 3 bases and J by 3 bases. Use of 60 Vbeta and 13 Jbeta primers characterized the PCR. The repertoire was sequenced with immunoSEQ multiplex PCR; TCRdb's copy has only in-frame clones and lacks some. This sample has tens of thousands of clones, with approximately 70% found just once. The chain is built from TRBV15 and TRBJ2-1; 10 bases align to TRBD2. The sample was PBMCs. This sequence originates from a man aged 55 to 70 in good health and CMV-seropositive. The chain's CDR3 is CATSSEDSGRFYNEQFF. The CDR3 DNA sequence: TGTGCCACCAGCAGTGAGGATAGCGGGAGGTTCTACAATGAGCAGTTCTTC.